The 27 T cell receptor beta chains presented below share a single source sample, sequenced in a study of T cells in Graves' hyperthyroidism and ophthalmopathy. The TCR beta CDR3 regions underwent amplification using RNA transcripts as the source. HTBI primers drove first-round RT-PCR of the TCR CDR3. TCRdb processed the multiplex PCR reads anew with MiXCR; each CDR3 protein has one entry. The sample lists about 400,000 distinct CDR3 sequences, 14% to 15% seen once, with roughly 33% in the top ten. Sequenced material: blood. All receptors come from a woman in her 30s with Graves' hyperthyroidism.

This clonotype has just a few counts. The rearrangement uses TRBV5-8 and TRBJ2-3; the match to TRBD1 covers 7 bases. The CDR3 spans 16 residues. V was clipped by 1 base and J by 2 bases; unmatched bases: 7. Per the germline V gene, CDR1 is SGHTS and CDR2 is YDEGEE. The CDR3 coding sequence is TGTGCCAGCAGCTTGAGGGACAGTCCATACACAGATACGCAGTATTTT. Translating gives CASSLRDSPYTDTQYF.

The chain joins TRBV20-1 to TRBJ2-7; 10 bases are shared with TRBD1. This CDR3 has 14 amino acids. With V trimmed by 4 bases and J by 4 bases, 7 bases remained unmatched. Germline V gene data show CDR1 as DFQATT and CDR2 as SNEGSKA (reference sequence). CDR3 amino acids: CSANSGTGEYEQYF. The CDR3 nucleotides read TGCAGTGCTAATTCCGGGACAGGGGAATACGAGCAGTACTTC.

This chain connects TRBV29-1 to TRBJ1-1; D may be TRBD1 (6 bases). Trimming shortened V by 6 bases and J by 6 bases, and 17 bases separated the two germline ends. The germline V gene has CDR1 SQVTM and CDR2 ANQGSEA. The CDR3 covers 13 residues. The CDR3 is CSVITGGAPEAFF. The DNA of the CDR3 is TGCAGCGTCATCACTGGGGGGGCTCCTGAAGCTTTCTTT.

This clonotype was counted ten times or more. This chain connects TRBV3-1 to TRBJ2-7; 7 nucleotides agree with TRBD1. This CDR3 contains 16 residues. CDR1 and CDR2 from the germline V gene are LGHDT and YNNKEL (reference sequence). V dropped 4 bases and J dropped 4; count of bases not matched to a gene: 13. The CDR3 reads CASSRPTTGKLYEQYF. The CDR3 DNA is TGTGCCAGCAGCCGGCCAACGACAGGGAAACTTTACGAGCAGTACTTC.

This clonotype has at least ten counts. This rearrangement joins TRBV3-1 to TRBJ2-3; D unresolved. There are 18 residues in the CDR3. The germline V and J ends were trimmed by 3 bases and 1 base, with 20 bases remaining between them. In germline, CDR1 is LGHDT, CDR2 YNNKEL (reference sequence). CDR3 amino acids: CASSHYLSFNEGTDTQYF. DNA for the CDR3: TGTGCCAGCAGCCATTATTTAAGTTTCAACGAAGGCACAGATACGCAGTATTTT.

The chain employs TRBV5-1 and TRBJ1-2; 9 bases map to TRBD1. Germline CDR1 SGHRS, CDR2 YFSETQ. Trimming at V came to 6 bases and at J to 6 bases, leaving 15 bases not matched to a gene. This CDR3 has 16 residues. The CDR3 loop is CASTTSGDRVFDGYTF. The CDR3, as DNA: TGCGCCAGCACGACGAGCGGGGACAGGGTATTTGATGGCTACACCTTC.

This clonotype was seen more than once but under ten times. The V call is TRBV29-1, the J call TRBJ2-7; 8 positions match TRBD2. J was trimmed by 2 bases and V by 5 bases; bases with no gene match: 2. Germline V CDR1 and CDR2: SQVTM, ANQGSEA. CDR3 length equals 12 residues. CDR3 in amino acids: CSVFSGAYEQYF. The CDR3 nucleotides are TGCAGCGTTTTTAGCGGGGCCTACGAGCAGTACTTC.

This clonotype was observed a handful of times. V and J are TRBV2 and TRBJ2-7; 8 bases map to TRBD2. Trimming cost V 0 bases and J 6 bases; bases outside gene matches: 7. The CDR3 spans 15 residues. From germline, CDR1 is SNHLY and CDR2 FYNNEI. This chain's CDR3 is CASSEAEAGGPEQYF. The CDR3 nucleotides are TGTGCCAGCAGTGAAGCGGAGGCGGGAGGCCCCGAGCAGTACTTC.

This chain links TRBV29-1 with TRBJ1-1; D is ambiguous. From germline, CDR1 is SQVTM and CDR2 ANQGSEA. The CDR3 has 14 residues. Trimming took 6 bases from V and 1 from J, leaving 15 bases between them. The CDR3 DNA is TGCAGCGTCGTCAACCCCGCCAGGAACACTGAAGCTTTCTTT. As protein: CSVVNPARNTEAFF.

The table lists this clonotype with many counts. V gene TRBV3-1 combines with J gene TRBJ2-6, with D unresolved. Germline V gene data show CDR1 as LGHDT and CDR2 as YNNKEL (reference sequence). The CDR3 has 14 residues. Trimming took off 4 bases at V and 4 bases at J, with 8 bases between the two ends. This CDR3 reads CASSLNAGANVLTF. In DNA, the CDR3 is TGTGCCAGCAGCCTTAACGCGGGGGCCAACGTCCTGACTTTC.

This clonotype was detected a few times. The chain recombines TRBV20-1 with TRBJ2-2, with 9 bases aligning to TRBD2. Trimming cost V 2 bases and J 3 bases; bases outside gene matches: 7. Germline CDR1 DFQATT, CDR2 SNEGSKA (reference sequence). The CDR3 has 16 residues. For the CDR3, the DNA is TGCAGTGCTAGAAAAGCGGGAGGCCGCCACACCGGGGAGCTGTTTTTT. Translation: CSARKAGGRHTGELFF.

This rearrangement joins TRBV27 to TRBJ2-5, with 7 bases identical to TRBD2. The CDR3 contains 14 residues. CDR1 is MNHEY, CDR2 SMNVEV, per germline (reference sequence). V shed 8 bases, J shed 5 bases, and the junction held 11 bases outside the gene matches. The chain's CDR3 is CASPLGRECETQYF. The CDR3, as DNA: TGTGCCAGCCCTTTAGGGCGGGAGTGTGAGACCCAGTACTTC.

This chain joins TRBV6-2 or TRBV6-3 and TRBJ1-2; 8 nucleotides align to TRBD1. Trimming removed 7 bases from V and 7 bases from J; junction bases left unmatched: 5. The germline V gene has CDR1 MNHEY and CDR2 SVGEGT. This CDR3 is built from 12 residues. CDR3 region: CASTQGAGGYTF. The CDR3 DNA reads TGTGCCAGCACCCAGGGGGCGGGTGGCTACACCTTC.

This clonotype was recorded a few times. The rearrangement uses TRBV6-1 and TRBJ1-1, with D maybe TRBD1 (5 bases). Trimming left V 5 bases short and J 0 bases short, with 10 bases between. The germline gives CDR1 MNHNS, CDR2 SASEGT. The CDR3 has 14 residues. CDR3 DNA sequence: TGTGCCAGCAGTAGGACATCCATGAACACTGAAGCTTTCTTT. Its translation is CASSRTSMNTEAFF.

This clonotype showed up many times. The chain carries TRBV12-3 or TRBV12-4 and TRBJ2-1; 10 nucleotides line up with TRBD2. The CDR3 covers 15 residues. V shed 5 bases and J 8 bases; nucleotides not matched to a gene: 9. The CDR3 reads CASSRGLAAGDEQFF. The CDR3 DNA reads TGTGCCAGCAGTCGCGGACTAGCGGCTGGCGATGAGCAGTTCTTC.

This clonotype was counted at least ten times. The chain employs TRBV3-1 and TRBJ1-2; D unclear. The CDR3 length is 15 residues. V gave up 1 base and J gave up 4 bases, with 13 bases separating them. The V gene's germline CDR1 is LGHDT and CDR2 YNNKEL (reference sequence). The CDR3 DNA is TGTGCCAGCAGCCAAGGGGATTGGGGTTCCTATGGCTACACCTTC. This translates into CASSQGDWGSYGYTF.

The chain recombines TRBV5-1 with TRBJ2-7; D uncertain. The V end was cut by 5 bases, the J end by 0 bases, with 12 bases between. CDR3 length equals 14 residues. Looked up from germline, CDR1 is SGHRS and CDR2 is YFSETQ. Here the CDR3 DNA reads TGCGCCAGCAGTTTCGACGCGAGCTCCTACGAGCAGTACTTC. This codes for CASSFDASSYEQYF.

V is TRBV10-3 and J is TRBJ2-5; D not resolved. The CDR3 loop spans 12 amino acids. Germline V gene data show CDR1 as ENHRY and CDR2 as SYGVKD. The V end was cut by 2 bases, the J end by 7 bases, with 8 bases between. This chain's CDR3 is CAISERKGTQYF. CDR3 nucleotides: TGTGCCATCAGTGAGCGGAAAGGGACCCAGTACTTC.

At least ten counts were recorded for this clonotype. The chain carries TRBV12-3 or TRBV12-4 and TRBJ2-4; 7 nucleotides match TRBD1. CDR3 length: 14 residues. The V segment lost 7 bases and the J segment 5 bases; nucleotides outside the gene matches: 8. The CDR3 loop is CASTLGGGQNIQYF. CDR3 nucleotide sequence: TGTGCCAGCACCCTAGGGGGCGGTCAAAACATTCAGTACTTC.

This clonotype showed up just a few times. V is TRBV11-2 and J is TRBJ2-1; D possibly corresponds to TRBD1 (6 bases). This CDR3 comprises 14 residues. Trimming shortened V by 0 bases and J by 9 bases, and 12 bases separated the two germline ends. The V gene's germline CDR1 is SGHAT and CDR2 FQNNGV. CDR3 protein: CASSLEAGDGEQFF. The CDR3 region has the DNA TGTGCCAGCAGCTTAGAGGCAGGGGATGGTGAGCAGTTCTTC.

This chain joins TRBV5-1 and TRBJ2-5; D perhaps matches TRBD1 (5 bases). From germline, CDR1 is SGHRS and CDR2 YFSETQ. This CDR3 region has 14 residues. Trimming shortened V by 1 base and J by 1 base, and 8 bases separated the two germline ends. The CDR3 is CASSLTDSQETQYF. CDR3 in DNA: TGCGCCAGCAGCTTGACCGACAGCCAAGAGACCCAGTACTTC.

At least ten counts were recorded for this clonotype. The chain recombines TRBV28 with TRBJ2-3; TRBD2 matches at 8 bases. V gave up 9 bases and J gave up 7 bases; unmatched junction bases: 12. From germline, CDR1 is MDHEN and CDR2 SYDVKM. The CDR3 is 14 amino acids. This CDR3 is CASVSGILLHTQYF. CDR3 DNA: TGTGCCAGTGTTAGCGGGATTCTCCTTCATACGCAGTATTTT.

Note on this clonotype: It may be a read error: a sequence one base away is much more abundant. The chain links TRBV4-1 to TRBJ1-5; D remains unclear. The CDR3 is 16 residues long. CDR1 is MGHRA, CDR2 YSYEKL, per germline. Trimming removed 1 base from V and 0 bases from J, with 10 bases in between. CDR3 sequence reads: CASSQANSVSNQPQHF. The CDR3 nucleotides read TGCGCCAGCAGCCAAGCGAACAGCGTTAGCAATCAGCCCCAGCATTTT.

This chain links TRBV7-2 with TRBJ2-5; the D gene could be TRBD1 or TRBD2 (6 bases each). V was pared by 6 bases and J by 3 bases, with 17 bases between. There are 15 residues in the CDR3. Germline V gene data show CDR1 as SGHTA and CDR2 as FQGNSA. The CDR3 reads CASRTRGRQEETQYF. Here the CDR3 DNA reads TGTGCCAGCAGGACTAGGGGCCGACAGGAAGAGACCCAGTACTTC.

This clonotype was recorded many times. The chain joins TRBV27 to TRBJ2-7, with a weak D call TRBD1 (6 bases). The germline gives CDR1 MNHEY, CDR2 SMNVEV (reference sequence). Trimming left V 8 bases short and J 2 bases short, with 19 bases between. The CDR3 loop spans 15 amino acids. The CDR3 here is CASGTPRDITYEQYF. For the CDR3, the DNA is TGTGCCAGCGGAACACCACGGGACATTACCTACGAGCAGTACTTC.

The chain uses TRBV4-2 and TRBJ2-7; 8 nucleotides match TRBD2. The CDR3 is 15 residues long. CDR1 is LGHNA, CDR2 YNFKEQ, per germline. The V gene end was trimmed by 0 bases and the J gene end by 4 bases; junction bases not matched to a gene: 5. CDR3 DNA: TGTGCCAGCAGCCAAGATTCGACGGGAGGGTACGAGCAGTACTTC. Protein product: CASSQDSTGGYEQYF.

This chain connects TRBV20-1 to TRBJ2-3, with 7 bases lining up with TRBD2. CDR3 length: 14 residues. The V segment lost 3 bases and the J segment 2 bases; nucleotides outside the gene matches: 5. Per the germline V gene, CDR1 is DFQATT and CDR2 is SNEGSKA (reference sequence). The CDR3 bases are TGCAGTGCTAGTGAAGCGGGAAACACAGATACGCAGTATTTT. It is translated as CSASEAGNTDTQYF.